These 8 T cell receptor beta chains were sequenced from one sample in a study of T cell responses to AZD1222 COVID-19 vaccine. The table came from immunoSEQ multiplex PCR; TCRdb's copy has only in-frame clones and leaves some out. Among 150,000 or so clones listed, roughly 90% were seen once. The sequences come from peripheral blood, collected on day 0 of AZD1222 vaccination. These receptors were collected from an adult in good health.

This clone came up a few times. The chain recombines TRBV21-1 with TRBJ1-4; the D segment call TRBD1 is taken from the table without a DNA check. TRBV21-1 is a known pseudogene. The CDR3 spans 15 residues. The CDR3 nucleotides read TGTGCCAGCAGCATCCGACAGGGGAAGGCTGAAAAACTGTTTTTT. This sequence encodes CASSIRQGKAEKLFF.

The chain joins TRBV7-2 to TRBJ1-2; 9 bases match TRBD1. Trimming cost V 5 bases and J 8 bases; bases outside gene matches: 6. CDR3 length: 13 residues. The germline gives CDR1 SGHTA, CDR2 FQGNSA. CDR3: CASSSDRGSGYTF. DNA of the CDR3: TGTGCCAGCAGCAGCGACAGGGGGAGCGGCTACACCTTC.

The table lists this clone with a count of one. The rearrangement joins TRBV6-5 to TRBJ2-3; either TRBD1 or TRBD2 may supply D (7 bases each). From germline, CDR1 is MNHEY and CDR2 SVGAGI. Trimming took off 2 bases at V and 3 bases at J, with 9 bases between the two ends. The CDR3 has 14 amino acids. CDR3 sequence (DNA): TGTGCCAGCAGTTACCAGGGGGGGACAGATACGCAGTATTTT. Translated: CASSYQGGTDTQYF.

The chain joins TRBV2 to TRBJ1-5, with D perhaps matching TRBD1 (5 bases). Germline V gives CDR1 SNHLY, CDR2 FYNNEI. The CDR3 loop spans 14 amino acids. Trimming took 7 bases from V and 2 from J, leaving 12 bases between them. The DNA of the CDR3 is TGTGCCAGCATTGGACATATTGGCAATCAGCCCCAGCATTTT. Translated, it gives CASIGHIGNQPQHF.

The genes are TRBV18 and TRBJ1-1; D perhaps matches TRBD1 (5 bases). CDR3 length: 14 amino acids. V was clipped by 2 bases and J by 2 bases, with 9 bases between them. Germline CDR1 is KGHSH and CDR2 is LQKENI. As DNA, the CDR3 is TGTGCCAGCTCACCAATCAGGGATAACACTGAAGCTTTCTTT. Its translation: CASSPIRDNTEAFF.

This clone showed up just a few times. V usage is TRBV4-3 and J usage is TRBJ1-4; no clear D. Trimming removed 0 bases from V and 5 bases from J, with 10 bases in between. The germline V gene has CDR1 LGHNA and CDR2 YSLEER. The CDR3 covers 15 residues. The CDR3 sequence: CASSQDIAQNEKLFF. CDR3 bases: TGCGCCAGCAGCCAAGATATCGCACAGAATGAAAAACTGTTTTTT.

The gene calls are TRBV19 and TRBJ2-7, with 7 bases that match TRBD2. There are 15 residues in the CDR3. From germline, CDR1 is LNHDA and CDR2 SQIVND (reference sequence). V was pared by 3 bases and J by 5 bases, with 10 bases of the junction left unmatched. The CDR3 bases are TGTGCCAGTAGTATTTGGGGGAGGGCCCTCGACGAGCAGTACTTC. Residues: CASSIWGRALDEQYF.

This sequence joins TRBV2 and TRBJ2-5, with D tentatively TRBD1 (5 bases). Trimming removed 7 bases at V and 5 bases at J, with 11 bases between. CDR1 and CDR2 (germline): SNHLY, FYNNEI. This CDR3 spans 12 amino acids. CDR3 bases: TGTGCCAGCAAGCCAGGGAAGGAGACCCAGTACTTC. Translating gives CASKPGKETQYF.